The present TCR beta chain was sequenced within a study of T cell responses to AZD1222 COVID-19 vaccine. Concerning this clone itself: Antigen: not known.

Study-wide results and caveats: Baseline serostatus was positive in only a handful of AZD1222 recipients. Recipients of two AZD1222 doses showed rising Spike-specific TCR breadth and depth.

The CDR3 runs to 14 residues. Trimming cost V 3 bases and J 8 bases, with 17 bases left between them. The germline V gene has CDR1 SGHNT and CDR2 YYREEE (reference sequence). Method: immunoSEQ multiplex PCR; TCRdb's copy keeps in-frame clones and lacks some. In the table there are around 180,000 clones, around nine tenths of which are singletons. The sample was peripheral blood, taken on day 0 of AZD1222 vaccination. The TCR originated in an adult in good health. The rearrangement uses TRBV5-4 and TRBJ1-2; a weak D match, TRBD1 (6 bases). The CDR3 DNA reads as TGTGCCAGCAGCTGGAGACAGGACTCTAACGGCTACACCTTC. The encoded protein is CASSWRQDSNGYTF.